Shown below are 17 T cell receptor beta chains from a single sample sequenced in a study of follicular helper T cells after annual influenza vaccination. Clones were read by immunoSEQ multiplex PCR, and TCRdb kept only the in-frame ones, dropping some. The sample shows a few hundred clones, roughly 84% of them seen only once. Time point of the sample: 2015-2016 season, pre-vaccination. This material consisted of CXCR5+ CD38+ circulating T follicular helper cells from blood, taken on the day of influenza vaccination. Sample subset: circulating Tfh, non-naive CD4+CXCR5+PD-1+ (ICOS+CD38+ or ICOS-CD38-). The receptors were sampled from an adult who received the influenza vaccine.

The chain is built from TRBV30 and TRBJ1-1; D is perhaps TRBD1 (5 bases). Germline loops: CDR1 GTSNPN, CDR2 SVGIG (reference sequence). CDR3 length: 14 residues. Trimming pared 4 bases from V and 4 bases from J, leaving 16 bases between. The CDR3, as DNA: TGTGCCTGGACCCGGGGGTATCCCCCCACTGAAGCTTTCTTT. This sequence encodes CAWTRGYPPTEAFF.

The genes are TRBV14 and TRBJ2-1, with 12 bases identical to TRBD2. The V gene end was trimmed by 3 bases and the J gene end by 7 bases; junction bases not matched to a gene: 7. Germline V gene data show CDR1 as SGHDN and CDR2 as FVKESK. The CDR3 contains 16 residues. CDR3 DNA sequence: TGTGCCAGCAGCCAGCTATCTAGCGGGAGGGTTAATGAGCAGTTCTTC. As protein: CASSQLSSGRVNEQFF.

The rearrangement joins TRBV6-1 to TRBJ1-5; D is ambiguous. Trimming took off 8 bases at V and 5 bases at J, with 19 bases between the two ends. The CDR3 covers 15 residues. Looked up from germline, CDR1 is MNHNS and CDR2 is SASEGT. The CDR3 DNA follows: TGTGCCAGCCGCAAATTGAGTAGGTCGGATCAGCCCCAGCATTTT. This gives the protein CASRKLSRSDQPQHF.

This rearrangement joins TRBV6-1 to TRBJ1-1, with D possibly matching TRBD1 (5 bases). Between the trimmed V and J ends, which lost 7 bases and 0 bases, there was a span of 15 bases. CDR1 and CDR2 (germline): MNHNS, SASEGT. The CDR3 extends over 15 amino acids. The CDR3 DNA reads TGTGCCAGCAAGTCCAGGGAGTCCATGAACACTGAAGCTTTCTTT. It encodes CASKSRESMNTEAFF.

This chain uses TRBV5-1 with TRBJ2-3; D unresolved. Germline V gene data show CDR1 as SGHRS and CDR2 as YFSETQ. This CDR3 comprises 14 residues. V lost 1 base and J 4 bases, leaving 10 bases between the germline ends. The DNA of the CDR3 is TGCGCCAGCAGCTTGAATCAGCCGGCAGATACGCAGTATTTT. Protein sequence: CASSLNQPADTQYF. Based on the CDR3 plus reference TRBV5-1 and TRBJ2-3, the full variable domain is KAGVTQTPRYLIKTRGQQVTLSCSPISGHRSVSWYQQTPGQGLQFLFEYFSETQRNKGNFPGRFSGRQFSNSRSEMNVSTLELGDSALYLCASSLNQPADTQYFGPGTRLTVL.

The CDR3 protein is CASSRTGRSNQPQHF. DNA for the CDR3: TGTGCCAGCAGCCGAACAGGGCGAAGCAATCAGCCCCAGCATTTT. V usage is TRBV5-6 and J usage is TRBJ1-5; TRBD1 is a possible D gene (6 bases). In germline, CDR1 is SGHDT, CDR2 YYEEEE. The CDR3 has 15 amino acids. The V gene lost 4 bases and the J gene lost 1 base, with 12 bases spanning the gap.

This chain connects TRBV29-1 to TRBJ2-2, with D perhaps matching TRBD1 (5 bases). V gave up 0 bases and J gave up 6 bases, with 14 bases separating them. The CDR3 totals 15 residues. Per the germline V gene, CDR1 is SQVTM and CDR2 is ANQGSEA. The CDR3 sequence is CSVEDPRVRSGELFF. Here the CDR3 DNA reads TGCAGCGTTGAAGATCCCAGGGTGAGGTCCGGGGAGCTGTTTTTT.

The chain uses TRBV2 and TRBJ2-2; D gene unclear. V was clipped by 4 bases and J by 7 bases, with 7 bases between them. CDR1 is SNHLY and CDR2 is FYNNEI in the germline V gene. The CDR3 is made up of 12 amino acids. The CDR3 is CASSGLVGELFF. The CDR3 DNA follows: TGTGCCAGCAGTGGCTTAGTCGGGGAGCTGTTTTTT.

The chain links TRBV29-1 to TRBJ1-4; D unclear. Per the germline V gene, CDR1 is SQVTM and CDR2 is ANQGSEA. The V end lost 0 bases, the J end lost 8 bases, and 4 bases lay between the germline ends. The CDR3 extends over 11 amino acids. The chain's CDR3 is CSVEDGEKLFF. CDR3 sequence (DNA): TGCAGCGTTGAAGATGGGGAAAAACTGTTTTTT.

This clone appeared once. CDR3 protein: CASSGPGANVLTF. The CDR3 nucleotides read TGTGCCAGCAGCGGACCCGGGGCCAACGTCCTGACTTTC. The chain joins TRBV2 to TRBJ2-6; D is unclear. Trimming shortened V by 6 bases and J by 4 bases, and 7 bases separated the two germline ends. Germline-derived CDR1 and CDR2 are SNHLY and FYNNEI. The length of the CDR3 is 13 residues. The entire variable domain, with the rest obtained from reference TRBV2 and TRBJ2-6, is as follows: EPEVTQTPSHQVTQMGQEVILRCVPISNHLYFYWYRQILGQKVEFLVSFYNNEISEKSEIFDDQFSVERPDGSNFTLKIRSTKLEDSAMYFCASSGPGANVLTFGAGSRLTVL.

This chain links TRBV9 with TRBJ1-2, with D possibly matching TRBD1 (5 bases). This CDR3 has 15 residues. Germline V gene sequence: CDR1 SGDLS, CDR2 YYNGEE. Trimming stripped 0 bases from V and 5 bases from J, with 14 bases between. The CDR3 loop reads CASSVAGQPYYGYTF. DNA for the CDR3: TGTGCCAGCAGCGTAGCGGGGCAGCCTTATTATGGCTACACCTTC.

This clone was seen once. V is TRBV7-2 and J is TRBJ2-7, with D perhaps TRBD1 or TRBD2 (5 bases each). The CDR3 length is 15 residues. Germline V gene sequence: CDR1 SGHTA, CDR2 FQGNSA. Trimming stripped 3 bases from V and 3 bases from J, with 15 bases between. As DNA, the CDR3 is TGTGCCAGCAGCTTCAAAGCCGGGACCAACTACGAGCAGTACTTC. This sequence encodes CASSFKAGTNYEQYF.

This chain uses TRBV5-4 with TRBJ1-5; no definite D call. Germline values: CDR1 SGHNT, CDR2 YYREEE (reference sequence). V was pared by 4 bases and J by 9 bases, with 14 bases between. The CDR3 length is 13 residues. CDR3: CASSANGRRPQHF. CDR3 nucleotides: TGTGCCAGCAGCGCAAATGGCCGACGGCCCCAGCATTTT.

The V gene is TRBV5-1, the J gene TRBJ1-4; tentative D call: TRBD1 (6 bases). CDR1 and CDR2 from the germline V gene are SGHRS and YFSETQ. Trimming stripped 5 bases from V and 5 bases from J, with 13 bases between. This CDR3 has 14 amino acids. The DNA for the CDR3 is TGCGCCAGCAGAGGAACAGGGCAAAATGAAAAACTGTTTTTT. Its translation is CASRGTGQNEKLFF.

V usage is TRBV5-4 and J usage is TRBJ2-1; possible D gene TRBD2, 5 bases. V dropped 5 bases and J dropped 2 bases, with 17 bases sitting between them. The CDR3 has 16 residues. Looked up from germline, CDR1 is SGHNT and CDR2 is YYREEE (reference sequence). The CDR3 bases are TGTGCCAGCAGTTTTTTGGCTAGCACCACCTACAATGAGCAGTTCTTC. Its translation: CASSFLASTTYNEQFF. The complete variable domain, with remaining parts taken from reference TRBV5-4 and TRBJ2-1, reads ETGVTQSPTHLIKTRGQQVTLRCSSQSGHNTVSWYQQALGQGPQFIFQYYREEENGRGNFPPRFSGLQFPNYSSELNVNALELDDSALYLCASSFLASTTYNEQFFGPGTRLTVL.

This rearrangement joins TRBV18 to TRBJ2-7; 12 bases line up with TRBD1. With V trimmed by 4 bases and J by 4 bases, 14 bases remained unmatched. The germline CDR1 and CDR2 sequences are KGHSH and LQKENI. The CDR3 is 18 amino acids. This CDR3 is CASSLSGQGAVGVYEQYF. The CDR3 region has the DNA TGTGCCAGCTCACTCTCGGGACAGGGGGCGGTCGGAGTTTACGAGCAGTACTTC.

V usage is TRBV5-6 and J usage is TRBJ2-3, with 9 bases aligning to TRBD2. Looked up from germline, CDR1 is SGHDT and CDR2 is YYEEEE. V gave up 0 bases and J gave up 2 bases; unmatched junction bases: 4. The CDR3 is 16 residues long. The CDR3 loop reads CASSLVSGGITDTQYF. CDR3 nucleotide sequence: TGTGCCAGCAGCTTGGTTAGCGGGGGAATCACAGATACGCAGTATTTT.